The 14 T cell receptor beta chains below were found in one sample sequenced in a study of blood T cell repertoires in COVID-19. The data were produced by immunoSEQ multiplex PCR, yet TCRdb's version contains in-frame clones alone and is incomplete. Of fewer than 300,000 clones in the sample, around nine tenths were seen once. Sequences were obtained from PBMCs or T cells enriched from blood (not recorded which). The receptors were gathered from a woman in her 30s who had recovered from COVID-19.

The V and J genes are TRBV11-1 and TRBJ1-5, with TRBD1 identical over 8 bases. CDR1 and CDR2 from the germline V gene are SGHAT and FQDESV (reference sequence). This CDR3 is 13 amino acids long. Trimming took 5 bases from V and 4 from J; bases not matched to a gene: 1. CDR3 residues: CASSRTGNQPQHF. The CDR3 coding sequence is TGTGCCAGCAGCCGGACAGGGAATCAGCCCCAGCATTTT.

The CDR3: CAWKDRDSAQHF. DNA of the CDR3: TGTGCCTGGAAGGACAGGGACTCGGCCCAGCATTTT. The rearrangement uses TRBV30 and TRBJ1-5; 8 positions agree with TRBD1. The CDR3 is 12 residues long. V was pared by 4 bases and J by 11 bases, with 7 bases of the junction left unmatched. CDR1 is GTSNPN, CDR2 SVGIG, per germline (reference sequence).

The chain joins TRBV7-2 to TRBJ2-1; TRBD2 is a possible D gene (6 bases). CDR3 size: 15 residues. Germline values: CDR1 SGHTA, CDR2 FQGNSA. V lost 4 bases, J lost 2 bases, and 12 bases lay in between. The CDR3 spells CASSSRQRAYNEQFF. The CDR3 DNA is TGTGCCAGCAGCTCCCGCCAGCGGGCCTACAATGAGCAGTTCTTC.

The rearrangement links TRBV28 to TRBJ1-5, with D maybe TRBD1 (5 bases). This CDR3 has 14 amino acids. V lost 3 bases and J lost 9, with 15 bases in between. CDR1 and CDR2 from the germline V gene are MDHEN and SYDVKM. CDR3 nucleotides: TGTGCCAGCAGTTTTAAAGCCAAGGGGTCGCCCCAGCATTTT. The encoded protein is CASSFKAKGSPQHF.

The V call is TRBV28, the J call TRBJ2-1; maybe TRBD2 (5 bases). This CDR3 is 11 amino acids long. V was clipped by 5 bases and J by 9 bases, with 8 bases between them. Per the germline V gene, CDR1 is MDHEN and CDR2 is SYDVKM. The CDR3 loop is CASSEGGEQFF. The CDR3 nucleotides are TGTGCCAGCAGTGAGGGCGGTGAGCAGTTCTTC.

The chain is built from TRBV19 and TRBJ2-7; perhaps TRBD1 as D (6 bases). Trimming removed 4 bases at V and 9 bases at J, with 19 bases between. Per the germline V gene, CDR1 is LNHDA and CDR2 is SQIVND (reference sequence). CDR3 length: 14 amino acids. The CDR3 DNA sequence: TGTGCCAGTAGTACGACCTTACTCAGGGGCGGGCAGTACTTC. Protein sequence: CASSTTLLRGGQYF.

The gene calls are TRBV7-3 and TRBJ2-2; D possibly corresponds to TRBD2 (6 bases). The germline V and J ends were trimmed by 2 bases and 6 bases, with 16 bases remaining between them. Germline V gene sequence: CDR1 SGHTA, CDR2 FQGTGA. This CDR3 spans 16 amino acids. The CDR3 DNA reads TGTGCCAGCAGCTTATTTGCGCCGGGAGTGGCCGGGGAGCTGTTTTTT. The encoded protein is CASSLFAPGVAGELFF.

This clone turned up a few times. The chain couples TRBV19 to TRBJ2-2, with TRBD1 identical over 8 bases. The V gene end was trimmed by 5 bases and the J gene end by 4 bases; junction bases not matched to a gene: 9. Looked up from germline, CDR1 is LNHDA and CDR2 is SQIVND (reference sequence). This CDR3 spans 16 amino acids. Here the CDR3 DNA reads TGTGCCAGTAGTCGTATCGACAGGGGAGGCACCGGGGAGCTGTTTTTT. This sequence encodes CASSRIDRGGTGELFF. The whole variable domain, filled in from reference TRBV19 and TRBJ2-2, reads DGGITQSPKYLFRKEGQNVTLSCEQNLNHDAMYWYRQDPGQGLRLIYYSQIVNDFQKGDIAEGYSVSREKKESFPLTVTSAQKNPTAFYLCASSRIDRGGTGELFFGEGSRLTVL.

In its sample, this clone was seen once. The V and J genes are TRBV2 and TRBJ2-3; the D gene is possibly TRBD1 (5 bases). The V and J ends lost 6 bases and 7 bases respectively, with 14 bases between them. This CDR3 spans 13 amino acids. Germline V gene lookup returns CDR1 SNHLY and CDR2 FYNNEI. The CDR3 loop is CASSGGQGNTQYF. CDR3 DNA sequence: TGTGCCAGCAGCGGTGGTCAGGGTAATACGCAGTATTTT.

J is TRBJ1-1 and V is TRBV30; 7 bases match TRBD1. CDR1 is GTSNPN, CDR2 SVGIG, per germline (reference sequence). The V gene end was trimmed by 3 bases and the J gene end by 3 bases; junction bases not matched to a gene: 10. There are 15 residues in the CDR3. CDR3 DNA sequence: TGTGCCTGGAGCCCCGGTCAGGGGGGCTACACTGAAGCTTTCTTT. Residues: CAWSPGQGGYTEAFF.

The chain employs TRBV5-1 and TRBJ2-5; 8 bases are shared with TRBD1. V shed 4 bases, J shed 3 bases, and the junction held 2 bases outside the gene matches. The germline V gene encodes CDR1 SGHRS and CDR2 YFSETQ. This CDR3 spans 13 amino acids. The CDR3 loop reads CASSQTGEETQYF. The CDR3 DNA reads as TGCGCCAGCAGCCAGACAGGGGAAGAGACCCAGTACTTC.

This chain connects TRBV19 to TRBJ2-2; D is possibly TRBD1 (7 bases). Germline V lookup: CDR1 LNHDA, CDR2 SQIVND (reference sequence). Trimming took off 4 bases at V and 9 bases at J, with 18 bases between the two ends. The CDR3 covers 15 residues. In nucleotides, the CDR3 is TGTGCCAGTAGTACTACAGGGGCCGGGGGCCGGGAGCTGTTTTTT. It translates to CASSTTGAGGRELFF.

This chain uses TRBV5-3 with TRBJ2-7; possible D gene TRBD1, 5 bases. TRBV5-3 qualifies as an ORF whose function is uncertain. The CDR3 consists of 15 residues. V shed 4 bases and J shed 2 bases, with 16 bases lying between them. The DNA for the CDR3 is TGTGCCAGAAGCGGAACCCGGACACACGCCTACGAGCAGTACTTC. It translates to CARSGTRTHAYEQYF.

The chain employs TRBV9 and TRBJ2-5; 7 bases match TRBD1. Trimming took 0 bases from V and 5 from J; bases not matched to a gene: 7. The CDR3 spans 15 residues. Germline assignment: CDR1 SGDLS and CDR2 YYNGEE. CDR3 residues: CASSVEGGGLETQYF. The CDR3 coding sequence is TGTGCCAGCAGCGTAGAAGGGGGCGGGTTGGAGACCCAGTACTTC.